The source of this T cell receptor beta chain is a study of blood T cell repertoires in COVID-19. This CDR3 is 17 amino acids long. Trimming removed 0 bases from V and 0 bases from J; junction bases left unmatched: 6. CDR1 SGHVS and CDR2 FNYEAQ come from the germline V gene. Sequencing used immunoSEQ multiplex PCR; TCRdb keeps in-frame clones, though not all of them. Of about 76,000 clones detected, 70% to 90% appear once; the ten largest clones hold over 9.5%. V usage is TRBV7-6 and J usage is TRBJ2-3, with 7 bases matching TRBD2. The TCR sequence derives from a man aged 60 to 69 with COVID-19, enrolled during active disease. Input material: peripheral blood. CDR3 region: CASSLALDSGSTDTQYF. Here the CDR3 DNA reads TGTGCCAGCAGCTTAGCGCTTGATAGCGGGAGCACAGATACGCAGTATTTT.